This TCR beta chain came from a study of blood T cells in healthy people across ages. With a J-beta primer mix and a sample-barcoded 5' primer, a second PCR ran about 7 to 11 cycles. TCRdb independently ran MiXCR on the 5' RACE reads; one entry per CDR3 protein. The repertoire holds about 640,000 distinct CDR3 sequences, with about 54% as singletons. CDR1 SGHAT and CDR2 FQNNGV come from the germline V gene. With 5 bases removed from V and 4 bases from J, the gap between germline ends came to 15 bases. The CDR3 contains 14 residues. The receptor comes from a man aged 55 to 70 in good health. The chain carries TRBV11-2 and TRBJ2-7; D might be TRBD2 (5 bases). The sequenced sample was blood. The CDR3 sequence: CASSHWTEGYEQYF. The CDR3 DNA reads TGTGCCAGCAGCCATTGGACCGAGGGTTACGAGCAGTACTTC. Based on the CDR3 plus reference TRBV11-2 and TRBJ2-7, the full variable domain is EAGVAQSPRYKIIEKRQSVAFWCNPISGHATLYWYQQILGQGPKLLIQFQNNGVVDDSQLPKDRFSAERLKGVDSTLKIQPAKLEDSAVYLCASSHWTEGYEQYFGPGTRLTVT.